Each of the 7 T cell receptor beta chains below was sequenced from the same sample in a study of cytotoxic CD8 clonotypes in ibrutinib-treated CLL. Libraries were prepared by immunoSEQ multiplex PCR; TCRdb keeps only in-frame clonotypes and omits some of them. The data hold about 130,000 clones, with approximately 83% observed a single time. Sequencing was performed on PBMCs, taken after 24 months of ibrutinib treatment. The receptors derive from a human donor with chronic lymphocytic leukemia.

The CDR3 coding sequence is TGCAGCATCCGGACAGACCCTAACTATGGCTACACCTTC. Translated, it gives CSIRTDPNYGYTF. V gene TRBV29-1 combines with J gene TRBJ1-2; D perhaps matches TRBD1 (6 bases). Germline lookup yields CDR1 SQVTM and CDR2 ANQGSEA. The CDR3 covers 13 residues. The V end lost 8 bases, the J end lost 0 bases, and 13 bases lay between the germline ends.

This chain connects TRBV18 to TRBJ2-3; 7 bases fit TRBD2. The germline V gene encodes CDR1 KGHSH and CDR2 LQKENI. J lost 4 bases, V lost 5 bases, and 3 bases had no gene match. The CDR3 runs 13 residues. CDR3 bases: TGTGCCAGCTCAACTAGCGTGGCAGATACGCAGTATTTT. It is translated as CASSTSVADTQYF.

CDR3 protein: CASSPLGGAGANVLTF. In DNA, the CDR3 is TGTGCCAGCTCACCATTGGGAGGGGCTGGGGCCAACGTCCTGACTTTC. The chain has TRBV18 and TRBJ2-6, with 7 bases aligning to TRBD2. This CDR3 contains 16 residues. J lost 2 bases, V lost 2 bases, and 3 bases had no gene match. Per the germline V gene, CDR1 is KGHSH and CDR2 is LQKENI.

There are a few counts of this clone. The chain joins TRBV29-1 to TRBJ1-1; no reliable D call. The ends were cut back, 6 bases at V and 5 bases at J, with 10 bases in the middle. Germline V lookup: CDR1 SQVTM, CDR2 ANQGSEA. This CDR3 region has 11 residues. The CDR3 protein is CSVHRLTEAFF. CDR3 nucleotide sequence: TGCAGCGTCCACCGGTTAACTGAAGCTTTCTTT.

This clone was seen more than once but under ten times. J is TRBJ2-1 and V is TRBV28, with 8 bases lining up with TRBD2. Germline loops: CDR1 MDHEN, CDR2 SYDVKM. This CDR3 has 13 amino acids. The V and J ends lost 9 bases and 6 bases, in that order; junction bases with no gene match: 7. For the CDR3, the DNA is TGTGCCAGTAATAGCGGGATGCTCAATGAGCAGTTCTTC. Protein product: CASNSGMLNEQFF.

V and J are TRBV6-5 and TRBJ2-2; D ambiguous. The CDR3 covers 15 residues. The germline gives CDR1 MNHEY, CDR2 SVGAGI. Trimming removed 7 bases at V and 7 bases at J, with 19 bases between. This chain's CDR3 is CASTTKSRLGGELFF. The CDR3 region has the DNA TGTGCCAGCACCACCAAATCTCGGTTAGGCGGGGAGCTGTTTTTT.

The chain employs TRBV19 and TRBJ2-1, with 10 bases identical to TRBD1. Trimming at V came to 5 bases and at J to 2 bases, leaving 6 bases not matched to a gene. This CDR3 is 16 amino acids long. The germline V gene encodes CDR1 LNHDA and CDR2 SQIVND (reference sequence). CDR3 nucleotides: TGTGCCAGTAGTTCCATGACAGGGGGCACCTACAATGAGCAGTTCTTC. It codes for CASSSMTGGTYNEQFF.